The 25 T cell receptor beta chains below come from one sample, sequenced in a study of identical twins. TCRdb independently ran MiXCR on the 5' RACE reads; one entry per CDR3 protein. The table records roughly 230,000 distinct CDR3 sequences, approximately 8.3% of them present only once. The same sample was also used in a study of yellow fever vaccine responses in identical twins.

Sequenced input: CD8+ T cells sorted from blood. These receptors were obtained from a woman in her late teens or twenties in good health.

This clonotype was seen at least ten times. This rearrangement joins TRBV12-3 or TRBV12-4 to TRBJ2-1; D gene unclear. With 1 base removed from V and 8 bases from J, the gap between germline ends came to 6 bases. This CDR3 spans 12 amino acids. The CDR3 region is CASSLEGYEQFF. The DNA of the CDR3 is TGTGCCAGCAGTTTAGAGGGATATGAGCAGTTCTTC.

This clonotype was seen repeatedly, ten times or more. V is TRBV24-1 and J is TRBJ1-3, with no clear D. Germline assignment: CDR1 KGHDR and CDR2 SFDVKD. Trimming pared 8 bases from V and 4 bases from J, leaving 5 bases between. This CDR3 contains 11 residues. For the CDR3, the DNA is TGTGCCACCAAAGAGGGAAACACCATATATTTT. Translating gives CATKEGNTIYF.

The chain carries TRBV4-1 and TRBJ2-7; 12 bases are shared with TRBD1. V was pared by 3 bases and J by 4 bases, with 4 bases of the junction left unmatched. The germline V gene has CDR1 MGHRA and CDR2 YSYEKL. The CDR3 covers 15 residues. The CDR3 region is CASSQPGQGAYEQYF. CDR3 nucleotide sequence: TGCGCCAGCAGCCAGCCGGGACAGGGGGCTTACGAGCAGTACTTC.

The rearrangement links TRBV12-3 or TRBV12-4 to TRBJ2-4, with 8 bases that match TRBD2. The CDR3 contains 17 residues. Trimming removed 4 bases from V and 3 bases from J; junction bases left unmatched: 11. DNA of the CDR3: TGTGCCAGCAGTTCCCCAGGAGCGGGAGATTACAAAAACATTCAGTACTTC. Protein sequence: CASSSPGAGDYKNIQYF.

This clonotype was seen many times. This rearrangement joins TRBV12-3 or TRBV12-4 to TRBJ2-3, with no clear D. V was cut by 6 bases and J by 4 bases, with 20 bases left in between. The length of the CDR3 is 16 residues. The CDR3: CASSPQLGLGADTQYF. The CDR3 nucleotides read TGTGCCAGCAGCCCCCAGTTAGGGCTAGGTGCAGATACGCAGTATTTT.

This clonotype was observed at least ten times. The chain uses TRBV4-3 and TRBJ2-3; D perhaps matches TRBD2 (6 bases). This CDR3 has 14 residues. Germline lookup yields CDR1 LGHNA and CDR2 YSLEER. Trimming stripped 4 bases from V and 3 bases from J, with 11 bases between. The CDR3 is CASSRDSGTDTQYF. The CDR3 nucleotides are TGCGCCAGCAGCCGGGACTCAGGGACAGATACGCAGTATTTT.

This rearrangement joins TRBV12-3 or TRBV12-4 to TRBJ1-4; D might be TRBD1 (5 bases). The length of the CDR3 is 14 residues. V was shortened by 3 bases and J by 7 bases, with 12 bases between the two germline ends. CDR3 nucleotides: TGTGCCAGCAGTTTCGGAGGGGCTGGTGAAAAACTGTTTTTT. Protein: CASSFGGAGEKLFF.

This chain connects TRBV5-6 to TRBJ2-5, with TRBD1 as a possible D gene (6 bases). In germline, CDR1 is SGHDT, CDR2 YYEEEE. This CDR3 is built from 14 residues. The V and J ends lost 4 bases and 2 bases respectively, with 12 bases between them. The CDR3 nucleotides read TGTGCCAGCAGCACGGGACAACCACAAGAGACCCAGTACTTC. Its protein product is CASSTGQPQETQYF. The variable domain in full, completed from reference TRBV5-6 and TRBJ2-5, reads DAGVTQSPTHLIKTRGQQVTLRCSPKSGHDTVSWYQQALGQGPQFIFQYYEEEERQRGNFPDRFSGHQFPNYSSELNVNALLLGDSALYLCASSTGQPQETQYFGPGTRLLVL.

This clonotype was counted many times. The CDR3 sequence: CASSVPASGRDPNTGELFF. DNA for the CDR3: TGCGCCAGCAGCGTACCTGCTAGCGGGAGGGACCCTAACACCGGGGAGCTGTTTTTT. This sequence joins TRBV5-1 and TRBJ2-2, with 12 positions matching TRBD2. This CDR3 is 19 amino acids long. Germline values: CDR1 SGHRS, CDR2 YFSETQ. V shed 4 bases, J shed 2 bases, and the junction held 12 bases outside the gene matches.

The chain joins TRBV9 to TRBJ2-7; possible D gene TRBD1, 6 bases. The germline CDR1 and CDR2 sequences are SGDLS and YYNGEE. V was pared by 0 bases and J by 2 bases, with 12 bases between. The CDR3 has 15 amino acids. The CDR3 bases are TGTGCCAGCAGCGTAGAAGACAGGATACCCTACGAGCAGTACTTC. Protein: CASSVEDRIPYEQYF.

This clonotype has only a few counts. Relative to the germline gene, one junction end is altered; a read error may explain this. The chain combines TRBV7-7 with TRBJ2-1; 12 nucleotides line up with TRBD2. The germline V gene encodes CDR1 SSHAT and CDR2 FNYEAQ (reference sequence). The CDR3 loop spans 18 amino acids. CDR3 DNA: TGTGCTAGCAGCCCGCTAGCGGGGGGGCGACTTTCGTACAATGAGCAGTTCTTC. This encodes CASSPLAGGRLSYNEQFF.

This clonotype came up a few times. The chain is built from TRBV2 and TRBJ2-4, with no clear D. V gave up 3 bases and J gave up 0 bases, with 12 bases separating them. This CDR3 spans 16 amino acids. Germline CDR1 is SNHLY and CDR2 is FYNNEI. As DNA, the CDR3 is TGTGCCAGCAGTGACCACAAGGGCCTAGCCAAAAACATTCAGTACTTC. Its translation is CASSDHKGLAKNIQYF. Full variable domain (rest looked up from reference TRBV2 and TRBJ2-4): EPEVTQTPSHQVTQMGQEVILRCVPISNHLYFYWYRQILGQKVEFLVSFYNNEISEKSEIFDDQFSVERPDGSNFTLKIRSTKLEDSAMYFCASSDHKGLAKNIQYFGAGTRLSVL.

The rearrangement links TRBV3-1 to TRBJ2-7; D is tentatively TRBD1 or TRBD2 (5 bases each). V was shortened by 4 bases and J by 4 bases, with 14 bases between the two germline ends. The length of the CDR3 is 14 residues. CDR1 is LGHDT, CDR2 YNNKEL, per germline (reference sequence). The CDR3 here is CASSLRDQVYEQYF. The DNA of the CDR3 is TGTGCCAGCAGCCTTCGGGACCAAGTATACGAGCAGTACTTC.

The rearrangement joins TRBV5-6 to TRBJ2-3; the D is unclear. CDR1 and CDR2 (germline): SGHDT, YYEEEE. The V and J ends lost 3 bases and 0 bases respectively, with 14 bases between them. The CDR3 spans 16 residues. This chain's CDR3 is CASSYAALSSTDTQYF. The CDR3 DNA sequence: TGTGCCAGCAGCTACGCCGCGCTTTCTAGCACAGATACGCAGTATTTT.

The CDR3: CASSLRDRSYEQYF. In DNA form, the CDR3 reads TGCGCCAGCAGCCTCCGGGACAGGTCCTACGAGCAGTACTTC. The chain carries TRBV5-1 and TRBJ2-7; 8 bases map to TRBD1. CDR1 is SGHRS and CDR2 is YFSETQ in the germline V gene. This CDR3 is built from 14 residues. The V gene end was trimmed by 4 bases and the J gene end by 1 base; junction bases not matched to a gene: 4.

This clonotype came up a few times. The chain carries TRBV4-3 and TRBJ1-2; D is undetermined. Trimming stripped 1 base from V and 0 bases from J, with 3 bases between. CDR1 is LGHNA, CDR2 YSLEER, per germline. The CDR3 is made up of 13 amino acids. CDR3 DNA sequence: TGCGCCAGCAGCCAAGCCACTAACTATGGCTACACCTTC. It specifies CASSQATNYGYTF.

This clonotype was recorded at least ten times. The chain links TRBV7-9 to TRBJ2-7, with 9 bases that match TRBD1. Germline trimming cut 4 bases from V and 4 bases from J; bases unmatched to any gene: 5. CDR3 length: 14 residues. The germline gives CDR1 SEHNR, CDR2 FQNEAQ (reference sequence). The CDR3 nucleotides are TGTGCCAGCAGCTCGGGGGACAGGGAATACGAGCAGTACTTC. Encoded protein: CASSSGDREYEQYF.

As regards this clonotype: Its ends do not fully match the called genes, so a read error is possible. The chain recombines TRBV20-1 with TRBJ2-1; 8 bases match TRBD2. Germline CDR1 is DFQATT and CDR2 is SNEGSKA (reference sequence). The CDR3 sequence is 12 residues long. The CDR3 DNA reads as TGCAGTGCTAGAGGGATCGTACAGCGGGAGATCTTC. Amino acid sequence: CSARGIVQREIF.

This chain joins TRBV28 and TRBJ1-2, with 7 bases aligning to TRBD1. Germline trimming cut 5 bases from V and 4 bases from J; bases unmatched to any gene: 10. The CDR3 has 15 residues. Germline V gene lookup returns CDR1 MDHEN and CDR2 SYDVKM. The CDR3 here is CASSGDREVLYGYTF. The CDR3 DNA follows: TGTGCCAGCAGTGGAGACAGGGAGGTGCTCTATGGCTACACCTTC.

This clonotype was counted between two and nine times. The chain recombines TRBV4-1 with TRBJ2-7; the match to TRBD1 covers 7 bases. The CDR3 is made up of 13 amino acids. The germline V gene has CDR1 MGHRA and CDR2 YSYEKL. V dropped 1 base and J dropped 13; count of bases not matched to a gene: 10. The CDR3 loop is CASSQVLQDRTYF. In DNA, the CDR3 is TGCGCCAGCAGCCAAGTCCTCCAGGACAGGACCTACTTC.

The chain uses TRBV7-9 and TRBJ2-2, with D possibly being TRBD2 (5 bases). The CDR3 is made up of 14 amino acids. Per germline, CDR1 SEHNR and CDR2 FQNEAQ (reference sequence). Trimming took off 8 bases at V and 3 bases at J, with 13 bases between the two ends. DNA of the CDR3: TGTGCCAGCGAAACCAGCGGCGACACCGGGGAGCTGTTTTTT. Translated: CASETSGDTGELFF.

This clonotype was counted many times. V gene TRBV10-3 combines with J gene TRBJ1-5; D is perhaps TRBD1 (5 bases). The CDR3 runs to 14 residues. CDR1 and CDR2 (germline): ENHRY, SYGVKD. V was shortened by 5 bases and J by 0 bases, with 8 bases between the two germline ends. The CDR3 nucleotides are TGTGCCATCAGTCAACAGGATAGCAATCAGCCCCAGCATTTT. Amino acid sequence: CAISQQDSNQPQHF.

This clonotype was seen more than once but under ten times. This CDR3 reads CSAVRSNEQFF. For the CDR3, the DNA is TGCAGTGCCGTTCGAAGCAATGAGCAGTTCTTC. The chain recombines TRBV20-1 with TRBJ2-1; D unresolved. CDR1 and CDR2 from the germline V gene are DFQATT and SNEGSKA (reference sequence). The CDR3 has 11 amino acids. V gave up 6 bases and J gave up 6 bases, with 9 bases separating them.

This clonotype was observed at least ten times. The chain has TRBV6-5 and TRBJ2-1; D may be TRBD1 (5 bases). The CDR3 runs 12 residues. Deletions cut 5 bases from V and 10 bases from J, with 12 bases between. The germline V gene has CDR1 MNHEY and CDR2 SVGAGI. The CDR3 DNA is TGTGCCAGCAGTAAACAGGAAACCGAGCAGTTCTTC. This encodes CASSKQETEQFF.

V and J are TRBV7-9 and TRBJ2-2; 7 bases fit TRBD1. CDR3 length: 14 residues. Trimming took 4 bases from V and 3 from J; bases not matched to a gene: 2. From germline, CDR1 is SEHNR and CDR2 FQNEAQ (reference sequence). The CDR3, as DNA: TGTGCCAGCAGCTCAACAGGGGACACCGGGGAGCTGTTTTTT. Encoded protein: CASSSTGDTGELFF. Filled out from reference TRBV7-9 and TRBJ2-2, the complete variable domain reads DTGVSQNPRHKITKRGQNVTFRCDPISEHNRLYWYRQTLGQGPEFLTYFQNEAQLEKSRLLSDRFSAERPKGSFSTLEIQRTEQGDSAMYLCASSSTGDTGELFFGEGSRLTVL.